This T cell receptor (beta chain) stems from a study of T-cell reconstitution after alpha-beta-depleted transplantation in children. Germline CDR1 and CDR2: SGHKS and YYEKEE (reference sequence). This CDR3 is built from 16 residues. V lost 2 bases and J lost 3, with 18 bases in between. This clonotype occurred a few times. The TCRbeta library incorporated unique molecular identifiers. Via MiXCR, TCRdb re-called the PCR reads, giving one row per CDR3 protein. This sample has 420,000 or so distinct CDR3 sequences, with roughly a tenth found just once. The chain recombines TRBV5-5 with TRBJ2-7; D is possibly TRBD2 (5 bases). This specimen was PBMCs from the stem cell graft donor, taken from the stem cell graft. This TCR was recovered from a human donor who donated a stem cell graft to a child with acute myeloid leukemia. CDR3 coding DNA: TGTGCCAGCAGCTTTCTTCGGGTTTCGGCGGGCTACGAGCAGTACTTC. This translates into CASSFLRVSAGYEQYF. Filled out from reference TRBV5-5 and TRBJ2-7, the complete variable domain reads DAGVTQSPTHLIKTRGQQVTLRCSPISGHKSVSWYQQVLGQGPQFIFQYYEKEERGRGNFPDRFSARQFPNYSSELNVNALLLGDSALYLCASSFLRVSAGYEQYFGPGTRLTVT.